A selection of T cell receptor beta chains follows, all from one sample in a study of blood T cell repertoires in COVID-19. Libraries were prepared by immunoSEQ multiplex PCR; TCRdb keeps only in-frame clonotypes and omits some of them. The sample has roughly 500,000 clones, approximately 83% seen once; the top ten hold about 3.2%. Input material: peripheral blood. These receptors originate from a human donor in a cohort sampled during active COVID-19. Both conserved end residues are part of each CDR3. A D gene is named only where the DNA matches it firmly. Expanded clones get a size class; other rows say once, few or many, or leave the size out.

CASGGKETQYF,NA,TRBV2,TRBJ2-5,NA
CSARLAGQYF,NA,TRBV20-1,TRBJ2-7,NA
CACGKLGYGYTF,NA,TRBV12-3/TRBV12-4,TRBJ1-2,NA
CASSQASAGGLRGEQFF,TRBD2,TRBV4-1,TRBJ2-1,NA
CASSQRTSEGTDTQYF,TRBD2,TRBV27,TRBJ2-3,NA
CASSLWGVYEQYF,NA,TRBV3-1/TRBV3-2,TRBJ2-7,NA
CASRIIAVNTEAFF,NA,TRBV19,TRBJ1-1,NA
CASSRDSSDSPLHF,TRBD1,TRBV18,TRBJ1-6,NA
CAWSVKDSRSYEQYF,NA,TRBV30,TRBJ2-7,NA
CASVLQPQNTEAFF,NA,TRBV12-5,TRBJ1-1,NA
CASSLFHVKGTGELFF,NA,TRBV28,TRBJ2-2,NA
CASSGPSPYNEQFF,NA,TRBV2,TRBJ2-1,NA
CASSLTSRYEQYF,TRBD2,TRBV27,TRBJ2-7,NA
CASSRSPSTAGEQYF,NA,TRBV3-1/TRBV3-2,TRBJ2-7,NA
CASSQRASGGTYEQYF,TRBD2,TRBV3-1/TRBV3-2,TRBJ2-7,NA
CASSWDSWKGYGYTF,TRBD1,TRBV28,TRBJ1-2,few
CASMAGRREPEAFF,NA,TRBV19,TRBJ1-1,few
CASSLAQTRTYEQYF,NA,TRBV28,TRBJ2-7,few
CAWSVLGEKLFF,NA,TRBV30,TRBJ1-4,NA
CATSRDRQGSGRISYNEQFF,NA,TRBV15,TRBJ2-1,NA
CAWSPGNGNTIYF,NA,TRBV30,TRBJ1-3,NA
CASSQTGVRGSGANVLTF,TRBD1,TRBV4-1,TRBJ2-6,NA
CASSLRQGSKSPLHF,TRBD1,TRBV5-4,TRBJ1-6,NA
CASSPRTGGFAGELFF,TRBD1,TRBV7-2,TRBJ2-2,NA
CASTPGASGQGYNEQFF,NA,TRBV3-1/TRBV3-2,TRBJ2-1,once
CASSREGFTGELFF,NA,TRBV6-9,TRBJ2-2,NA
CASSSGQVLNSPLHF,NA,TRBV27,TRBJ1-6,NA
CASSSPRREGTGELFF,TRBD2,TRBV6-2/TRBV6-3,TRBJ2-2,NA
CSASTGAPEVYGYTF,TRBD1,TRBV20-1,TRBJ1-2,NA
CASSIDSPDRGGRNEQFF,TRBD1,TRBV19,TRBJ2-1,NA
CASSPDRVGGYTF,TRBD1,TRBV28,TRBJ1-2,NA
CASSELASSYEQYF,NA,TRBV2,TRBJ2-7,NA
CASSQDRGAPGNTIYF,NA,TRBV4-2,TRBJ1-3,NA
CASSLDRGGSAEQYF,TRBD1,TRBV7-2,TRBJ2-7,once
CSVLTGVGVGNTEAFF,TRBD1,TRBV29-1,TRBJ1-1,NA
CASRGGRDPYGYTF,TRBD1,TRBV19,TRBJ1-2,NA
CASTEVSYGYTF,NA,TRBV2,TRBJ1-2,NA
CASSLLGAGQETQYF,NA,TRBV7-3,TRBJ2-5,NA
CSVGDRGRAYEQYF,TRBD1,TRBV29-1,TRBJ2-7,NA
CASSIQDTKETQYF,NA,TRBV19,TRBJ2-5,NA
CASSPSGRADTQYF,TRBD2,TRBV6-5,TRBJ2-3,NA
CASSYRGRGETQYF,TRBD1,TRBV6-5,TRBJ2-5,once
CASSLDRGREQFF,NA,TRBV7-2,TRBJ2-1,NA
CASSGTGSSGNTIYF,TRBD1,TRBV19,TRBJ1-3,NA